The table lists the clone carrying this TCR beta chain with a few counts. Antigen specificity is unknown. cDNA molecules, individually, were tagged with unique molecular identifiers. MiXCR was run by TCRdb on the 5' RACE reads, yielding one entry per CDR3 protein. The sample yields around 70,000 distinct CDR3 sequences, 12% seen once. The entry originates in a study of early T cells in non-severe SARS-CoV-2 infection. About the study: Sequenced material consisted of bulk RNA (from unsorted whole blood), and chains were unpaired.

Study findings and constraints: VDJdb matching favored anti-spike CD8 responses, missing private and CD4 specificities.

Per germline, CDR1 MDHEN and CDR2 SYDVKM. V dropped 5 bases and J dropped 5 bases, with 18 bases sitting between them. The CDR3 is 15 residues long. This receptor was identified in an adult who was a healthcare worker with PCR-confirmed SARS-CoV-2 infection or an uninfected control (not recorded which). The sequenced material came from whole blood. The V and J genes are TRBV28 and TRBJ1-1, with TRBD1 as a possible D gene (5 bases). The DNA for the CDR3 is TGTGCCAGCAGTCCCCACCGGGGCGGGGGGACTGAAGCTTTCTTT. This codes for CASSPHRGGGTEAFF.